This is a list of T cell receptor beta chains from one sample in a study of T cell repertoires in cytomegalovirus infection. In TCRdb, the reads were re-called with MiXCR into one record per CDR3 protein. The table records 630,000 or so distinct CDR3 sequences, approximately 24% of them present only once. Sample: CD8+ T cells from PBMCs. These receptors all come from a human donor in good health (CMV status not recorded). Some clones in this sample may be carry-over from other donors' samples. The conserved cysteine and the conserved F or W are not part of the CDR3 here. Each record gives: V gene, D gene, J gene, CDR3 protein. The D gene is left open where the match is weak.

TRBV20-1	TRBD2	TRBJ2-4	SAKGLAGYKNIQY
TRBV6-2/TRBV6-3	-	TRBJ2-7	ASSYSTVYEQY
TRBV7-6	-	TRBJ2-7	ASSLGGGGHEQY
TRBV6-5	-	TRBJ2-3	ASSLGAGDEGRPTDTQY
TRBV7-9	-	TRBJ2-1	ASSFGTQNNEQF
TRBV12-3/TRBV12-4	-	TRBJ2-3	ASSPTQRQY
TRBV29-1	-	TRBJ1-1	SPVKNTEAF
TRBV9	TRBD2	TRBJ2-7	ASSVGGLYYEQY
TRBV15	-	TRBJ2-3	ATTLSRGWADTQY
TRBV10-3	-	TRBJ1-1	AINLGDRPDTEAF
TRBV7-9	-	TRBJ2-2	ASSLNRGPTGELF
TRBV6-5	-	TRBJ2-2	ASSRVNTGELF
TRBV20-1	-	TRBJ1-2	SALILPHGLSGYT
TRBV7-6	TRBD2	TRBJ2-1	ASLGRASGGLLNNEQF
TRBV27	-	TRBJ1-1	ASTPGGMNTEAF
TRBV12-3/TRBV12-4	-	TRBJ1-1	ASSLLEIQLNTEAF
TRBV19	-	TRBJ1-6	TSQGEDNSPLH
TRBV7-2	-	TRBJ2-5	ASSLEGQGETQY
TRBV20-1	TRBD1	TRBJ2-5	SARDLFGQGPETQY
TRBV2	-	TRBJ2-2	AYRGGYTGELF
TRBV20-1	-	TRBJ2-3	SARDPDSFPDTQY